What follows is one T cell receptor beta chain and its context. Only a few counts were recorded for this clonotype. Which antigen it targets is not known. One base away there is no much larger clone; base qualities are not given. This record comes from a study of blood T cells in healthy people across ages (dated by TCRdb to between 2015 and 2017). About the study as a whole: In model experiments, template switching captured roughly one uniquely barcoded TCR beta cDNA molecule for every two T cells. Age-related changes in TCR beta repertoire diversity were measured in the study by deep sequencing normalized with unique cDNA molecular identifiers. The donors were split into four age groups: young (average 16 years), middle-aged (around 40), aged (more than 60) and long-lived (approximately 80). The study analyzed two additional independent replicas of 1 million unique cDNA reads from the same blood draw for two donors, one aged 18 to 29 and one aged 80 or older. What the authors observed across the whole study: Compared with the aged group, the long-lived group had more naive CD4+ T cells, fewer expanded clones and increased TCR diversity, suggesting age selection. As age increased, observed TCR beta diversity per million T cells dropped in a roughly linear way, and a significant reduction was already evident by age about 36. Observed TCR beta diversity correlated strongly with the percentage of naive T cells measured by flow cytometry. Bulk unsorted PBMC profiling prevented conclusive comparison of naive and antigen-experienced compartments. Because the CMV infection status of the donors was unknown, age-related changes in expanded clonotypes may potentially have been confounded. Estimates of total diversity based on one million sequenced T cells were considered lower bounds and underestimates.

Via the germline V gene, CDR1 is SGHTA and CDR2 FQGNSA. Spanning cysteine to phenylalanine, the CDR3 consists of 15 amino acids. Only the CDR3 DNA is retained, 45 bases long and in frame from the first base. Libraries were constructed by 5' RACE. The sample was run on an Illumina HiSeq 2500. The second PCR ran for roughly 6 to 11 cycles and used a J-beta primer mix along with a sample-barcoded 5' primer. A template-switch 5' adaptor carrying 12 random nucleotides introduced a unique molecular identifier onto each TCR beta cDNA molecule. Each sample yielded at least 2.5 million CDR3-containing paired-end reads. First-strand cDNA synthesis was performed from all RNA using the Mint cDNA synthesis kit, with priming by a TRBC-specific oligonucleotide. All cDNA was treated with uracil-DNA glycosylase and then went through a first 18-cycle PCR with the universal primers M1SS and BC2_uni_R. As for the authors' bioinformatics: For normalization, 1 million high-quality reads, each with a distinct molecular identifier, were randomly selected from each sample. Reads sharing molecular identifiers were discarded rather than binned into consensus sequences. CDR3 identification, clonotype clustering and error correction used MiTCR with a Q25 quality threshold and the strictest error-elimination algorithm. A nonparametric unseen species model with Euler transformation was used to estimate a lower bound on total TCR beta diversity. Clones were called with MiXCR by TCRdb after fastp trimmed the public reads at Q25, and only in-frame beta chains were retained. All rows with the same CDR3 protein become a single entry with the most common DNA and genes. The V and J calls come from TCRdb's annotation, not from the publication. For this sample there are around 1,000,000 distinct CDR3 sequences; roughly 24% appear just once. Together, the top ten hold approximately 0.71% of the sample.

The roughly 39 donors, aged 6 to 90 years, were systemically healthy Caucasian individuals from Russia. Each donor gave 8 to 10 milliliters of peripheral blood, collected into EDTA-treated Vacutainer tubes. Ficoll-Paque density-gradient centrifugation was used to isolate PBMCs, with at least 6 million per sample. Trizol reagent was used to extract total RNA from the PBMCs, yielding at least 5 micrograms per sample. Naive CD45RAhigh/CD27high T cell percentages were measured by flow cytometry on a PBMC aliquot from every donor. This sample was also put to use in a study of T cells of mothers and their children. As that second study puts it: Nine systemically healthy Caucasian individuals served as donors, namely three mothers together with their six children. cDNA synthesis consumed the entire amount of extracted RNA, loaded at approximately 1.6 ug RNA in each 15 ul reaction. In the second PCR, the M1S primer introduced both the sample barcodes and 2-4 random nucleotides. Each mother yielded over 10 million TCR beta CDR3 reads and each child 3 million or so reads. In both related and unrelated pairs, thymic selection shapes the output of TCR recombination in a similar way, with inherited differences having only a minor effect. Normalized repertoire overlap in related mother-child pairs was always slightly higher than in unrelated mother-child pairs, but the difference was never significant. Persistent microchimeric T cell clones were not detected, at a sensitivity of approximately 93 clones per million clonotypes. Deep NGS was used in the study to compare the TCR beta repertoires of mothers and children and to look for features that separate related mother-child pairs from unrelated individuals. The mean age was roughly 44 +/- 4 years for the mothers and around 11 +/- 4 years for the children. After adapters were ligated using NEBNext reagents, the libraries underwent 100+100 nt paired-end sequencing on an Illumina HiSeq 2000. Mother and child libraries were prepared a month apart and sequenced in separate runs to prevent cross-contamination. For each donor, between roughly 500,000 and 2,100,000 distinct TCR beta clonotypes were identified. Naive TCR beta clonotypes were estimated from low-frequency clonotypes matched to each donor's FACS-determined naive share, without sorting.

The sequence derives from a girl aged 2 to 10 in good health. The chain couples TRBV7-2 to TRBJ2-1, and 8 bases in between align with TRBD2. The J call may be incorrect, as the DNA end agrees better with TRBJ2-7. The sequencing sample was made of blood. The nucleotide sequence reads as follows: TGTGCCAGCAGCTTTAGCGGGACCTCTTTCTACGAGCAGTACTTC. Translated, this gives CASSFSGTSFYEQYF.